The T cell receptor (beta chain) under discussion was sequenced for a study of blood T cell repertoires in COVID-19. About the study: Samples of COVID-19 (acute and convalescent) were obtained from the United States, Italy and Spain.

There are a few counts of this clone. The V end lost 2 bases, the J end lost 0 bases, and 10 bases lay between the germline ends. The length of the CDR3 is 15 residues. Germline V lookup: CDR1 MGHRA, CDR2 YSYEKL. Authors' processing steps: Counts of nucleated cells, estimated from reference gene primer amplification, were obtained. Sequencing was performed with immunoSEQ multiplex PCR; in TCRdb, only in-frame clones are kept and a portion is missing. D and trimming come from the DNA, and the V and J calls and clone size come from that table. This sample has 250,000 to 300,000 clones, with roughly 80% found just once. In terms of age and location, participants ranged from roughly 18 to 100 years and lived in approximately 26 US areas. A COVID-19 case had been met by exposed participants during the 2 weeks before study entry.

The gene calls are TRBV4-1 and TRBJ1-1; possibly TRBD1 for D (6 bases). The TCR originated in a man aged 35 to 55 who had been exposed to COVID-19. Sequenced input: PBMCs or T cells enriched from blood (not recorded which). The CDR3 region has the DNA TGCGCCAGCAGCCAATGGGGGACATTGAACACTGAAGCTTTCTTT. It encodes CASSQWGTLNTEAFF.